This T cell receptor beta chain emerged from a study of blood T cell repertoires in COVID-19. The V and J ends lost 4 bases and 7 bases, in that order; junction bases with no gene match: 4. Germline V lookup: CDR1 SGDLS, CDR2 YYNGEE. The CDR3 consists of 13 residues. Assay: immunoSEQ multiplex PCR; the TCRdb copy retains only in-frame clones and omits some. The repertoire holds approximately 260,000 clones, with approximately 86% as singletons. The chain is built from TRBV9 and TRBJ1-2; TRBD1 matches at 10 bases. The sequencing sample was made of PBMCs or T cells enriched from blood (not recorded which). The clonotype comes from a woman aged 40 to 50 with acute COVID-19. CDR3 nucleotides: TGTGCCAGCAGCCCAGGGACAGGGGTTGGCTACACCTTC. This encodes CASSPGTGVGYTF. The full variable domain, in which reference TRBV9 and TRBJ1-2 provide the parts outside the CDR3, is DSGVTQTPKHLITATGQRVTLRCSPRSGDLSVYWYQQSLDQGLQFLIQYYNGEERAKGNILERFSAQQFPDLHSELNLSSLELGDSALYFCASSPGTGVGYTFGSGTRLTVV.